A selection of T cell receptor beta chains follows, all from one sample in a study of blood T cell repertoires in COVID-19. The method was immunoSEQ multiplex PCR; TCRdb's version includes in-frame clones alone and lacks a portion of them. The table has under 300,000 clones, 75% to 90% seen once; the top ten hold 2% to 2.5%. Sequencing was performed on peripheral blood. Receptors originate from a man aged 45-65 years with acute or convalescent COVID-19. Both conserved end residues are part of each CDR3. A D gene is named only where the DNA matches it firmly. The size entry is marked missing in some rows and otherwise reads once, few, many or a size class.

clone_size,j_call,d_call,v_call,cdr3_nt,cdr3_aa
NA,TRBJ1-2,NA,TRBV19,TGTGCCAGTAGTAGGGGGGGAGACTATGGCTACACCTTC,CASSRGGDYGYTF
NA,TRBJ1-2,NA,TRBV3-1/TRBV3-2,TGTGCCAGCAAAAATCCAGGCTTGTATGGCTACACCTTC,CASKNPGLYGYTF
NA,TRBJ2-7,TRBD2,TRBV6-1,TGTGCCAGCAGTGCTACCCCGACTAGCGGGGGGGCATACGAGCAGTACTTC,CASSATPTSGGAYEQYF
NA,TRBJ1-1,NA,TRBV2,TGTGCCAGCACTGACCCACCTCGGGGAGCTTTCTTT,CASTDPPRGAFF
NA,TRBJ1-2,NA,TRBV12-3/TRBV12-4,TGTGCCAGCAGCCCCACAGGATTCGATGGCTACACCTTC,CASSPTGFDGYTF
NA,TRBJ2-7,NA,TRBV5-1,TGCGCCAGCAGCTTGGGGGACACCACCCAGAGAACCTACGAGCAGTACTTC,CASSLGDTTQRTYEQYF
NA,TRBJ2-3,NA,TRBV2,TGTGCCAGCAGTGGCGCTAGCTTGGCAGATACGCAGTATTTT,CASSGASLADTQYF
once,TRBJ2-7,TRBD1,TRBV30,TGTGCCTGGGGCAGGGGGCTTCAGTACGAGCAGTACTTC,CAWGRGLQYEQYF
NA,TRBJ1-2,TRBD1,TRBV4-1,TGCGCCAGCAGCCAAAGACAGGGGGCAGACTATGGCTACACCTTC,CASSQRQGADYGYTF
NA,TRBJ2-7,TRBD2,TRBV7-3,TGTGCCAGCAGCTTAGACGGGGGGGCTGGTTACGAGCAGTACTTC,CASSLDGGAGYEQYF
NA,TRBJ2-7,TRBD1,TRBV5-1,TGCGCCAGCAGCTTGGGCAGGGGGCAATCCTACGAGCAGTACTTC,CASSLGRGQSYEQYF
once,TRBJ1-1,NA,TRBV4-1,TGCGCCAGCAGCCCCCCGATGGGAGGGAACACTGAAGCTTTCTTT,CASSPPMGGNTEAFF
NA,TRBJ1-4,NA,TRBV10-3,TGTGCCATTCAGGATGCAACTAATGAAAAACTGTTTTTT,CAIQDATNEKLFF
NA,TRBJ1-4,TRBD1,TRBV5-1,TGCGCCAGCAGCTCGTCAGGGGGAACTAATGAAAAACTGTTTTTT,CASSSSGGTNEKLFF
few,TRBJ2-3,NA,TRBV11-2,TGTGCCAGCAGCTCCTTTTCTAGCACAGATACGCAGTATTTT,CASSSFSSTDTQYF
NA,TRBJ1-2,NA,TRBV28,TGTGCCAGCAACCTGGGCCTCTATGGCTACACCTTC,CASNLGLYGYTF
NA,TRBJ2-7,TRBD1,TRBV11-3,TGTGCCAGCAGCTTAGGGGGGGACAGGTCCTACGAGCAGTACTTC,CASSLGGDRSYEQYF
NA,TRBJ1-2,NA,TRBV7-9,TGTGCCAGCAGCTCCAGGGACACGCCTCTCTATGGCTACACCTTC,CASSSRDTPLYGYTF
few,TRBJ2-2,NA,TRBV4-1,TGCGCCAGCAGCCAGCAGACGACAGTAGGTAGCGGGGAGCTGTTTTTT,CASSQQTTVGSGELFF
NA,TRBJ2-5,TRBD1,TRBV11-2,TGTGCCAGCAGCTTAGGTGGGACAGGGCGGGAGACCCAGTACTTC,CASSLGGTGRETQYF